This T cell receptor beta chain was identified in a study of identical twins. Notes on the study in general: It was possible that invariant MAIT and iNKT cells partly confounded the zero-insertion analyses. Excess low generation probability was seen in twin-shared out-of-frame alpha sequences.

A universal primer site was added by template switching, and unique molecular identifiers were carried by the cDNA. TCRdb processed the 5' RACE reads anew with MiXCR; each CDR3 protein has one entry. The data show roughly 260,000 distinct CDR3 sequences, about 7.5% seen once. The CDR3 spans 14 residues. Deletions cut 5 bases from V and 3 bases from J, with 13 bases between. In its sample, this clonotype was seen many times. What it binds is unknown. This sample was shared with a second study, whose subject was yellow fever vaccine responses in identical twins.

The source is a woman in her late teens or twenties in good health. The J gene is TRBJ1-1, the V gene TRBV12-3 or TRBV12-4, with D uncertain. Sequencing input: CD8+ T cells sorted from blood. The CDR3, as DNA: TGTGCCAGCAGTGATTCTCGGGGTTACACTGAAGCTTTCTTT. Its protein is CASSDSRGYTEAFF.